This is a list of T cell receptor beta chains from one sample in a study of blood T cell repertoires in COVID-19. Here immunoSEQ multiplex PCR was the method, and the copy in TCRdb shows in-frame clones only, minus some. The repertoire consists of roughly 440,000 clones, with approximately 88% occurring once and the leading ten covering roughly 12%. Sample: peripheral blood. The source of these receptors is a woman in her fifties or sixties with COVID-19, enrolled during active disease. Both conserved end residues are part of each CDR3. The D gene is left open where the match is weak. Size values are once, few and many counts, or a class for expanded clones, and some rows have none.

cdr3_aa	cdr3_nt	j_call	clone_size	cdr3_length	v_call	d_call
CASSLISSYEQYF	TGCGCCAGCAGCTTAATCAGTTCCTACGAGCAGTACTTC	TRBJ2-7	NA	13	TRBV5-1	NA
CASSEFRTASGNTIYF	TGTGCCAGCAGTGAGTTTAGGACAGCATCTGGAAACACCATATATTTT	TRBJ1-3	many	16	TRBV2	NA
CAIQGQGEYEQYF	TGTGCCATCCAAGGACAGGGCGAGTACGAGCAGTACTTC	TRBJ2-7	once	13	TRBV28	TRBD1
CASSERLQPIEAFF	TGTGCCAGCAGTGAAAGGCTACAGCCCATTGAAGCTTTCTTT	TRBJ1-1	once	14	TRBV6-1	NA
CASSVDLVGTGGRTEAFF	TGTGCCAGCAGCGTAGATTTGGTCGGGACAGGGGGCCGGACTGAAGCTTTCTTT	TRBJ1-1	NA	18	TRBV9	TRBD1
CASSELGQPDQPQHF	TGCGCCAGCAGTGAGTTGGGACAGCCTGATCAGCCCCAGCATTTT	TRBJ1-5	once	15	TRBV10-2	TRBD1
CASSWTANYGYTF	TGTGCCAGTAGTTGGACAGCGAACTATGGCTACACCTTC	TRBJ1-2	NA	13	TRBV19	NA
CASSLVLADTQYF	TGTGCCAGCAGCTTAGTCCTAGCAGATACGCAGTATTTT	TRBJ2-3	NA	13	TRBV7-8	NA
CASSEGLAGAQDTGELFF	TGCGCCAGCAGTGAGGGACTAGCGGGGGCCCAGGACACCGGGGAGCTGTTTTTT	TRBJ2-2	once	18	TRBV10-1	TRBD2
CASSRQSNQPQHF	TGTGCCAGCAGCCGACAGTCCAATCAGCCCCAGCATTTT	TRBJ1-5	NA	13	TRBV7-3	NA